Following are 4 T cell receptor beta chains from one sample sequenced in a study of response to subunit inactivated influenza vaccine. TCRdb called the RT-PCR reads again in MiXCR, with one record for every CDR3 protein. This table holds roughly 500,000 distinct CDR3 sequences, about 15% found once. The specimen was CD4+ T cells sorted from PBMCs, collected less than 30 months after vaccination. Receptors originate from a man aged 45-69 years who received an inactivated influenza vaccine.

This chain links TRBV20-1 with TRBJ2-7; TRBD1 matches at 7 bases. Germline loops: CDR1 DFQATT, CDR2 SNEGSKA (reference sequence). Trimming at V came to 3 bases and at J to 0 bases, leaving 5 bases not matched to a gene. The length of the CDR3 is 14 residues. CDR3: CSARGQLFSYEQYF. The CDR3 DNA reads TGCAGTGCTAGGGGACAGCTCTTCTCCTACGAGCAGTACTTC.

The chain has TRBV4-1 and TRBJ2-3, with TRBD2 matching over 7 bases. The CDR3 is made up of 17 amino acids. V lost 0 bases to trimming and J lost 2 bases; unmatched junction nucleotides: 8. Germline V gene data show CDR1 as MGHRA and CDR2 as YSYEKL. The CDR3 is CASSQEGRGGITDTQYF. The CDR3 nucleotides read TGCGCCAGCAGCCAAGAAGGGCGCGGGGGTATCACAGATACGCAGTATTTT.

The chain links TRBV25-1 to TRBJ1-5; unclear D gene. The CDR3 spans 13 residues. V lost 3 bases to trimming and J lost 1 base, with 4 bases between them. Germline values: CDR1 MGHDK, CDR2 SYGVNS. The DNA for the CDR3 is TGTGCCAGCAGTGACACGAGCAATCAGCCCCAGCATTTT. Protein: CASSDTSNQPQHF.

The chain is built from TRBV20-1 and TRBJ2-3; D gene ambiguous. The CDR3 runs to 12 residues. V shed 5 bases and J shed 14 bases, with 20 bases lying between them. Germline-derived CDR1 and CDR2 are DFQATT and SNEGSKA (reference sequence). CDR3 coding DNA: TGCAGTGCTCCAACCCGGGCCAACACCCCGTATTTT. Residues: CSAPTRANTPYF.